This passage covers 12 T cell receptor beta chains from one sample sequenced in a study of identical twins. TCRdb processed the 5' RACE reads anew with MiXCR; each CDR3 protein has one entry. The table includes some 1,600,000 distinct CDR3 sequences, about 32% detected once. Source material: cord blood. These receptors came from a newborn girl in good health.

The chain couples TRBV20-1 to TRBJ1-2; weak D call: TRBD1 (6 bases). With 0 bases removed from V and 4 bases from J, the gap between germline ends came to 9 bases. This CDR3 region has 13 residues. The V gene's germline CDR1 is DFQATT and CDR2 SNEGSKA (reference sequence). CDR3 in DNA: TGCAGTGCTAGAGATAACAGGGCCTATGGCTACACCTTC. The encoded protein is CSARDNRAYGYTF.

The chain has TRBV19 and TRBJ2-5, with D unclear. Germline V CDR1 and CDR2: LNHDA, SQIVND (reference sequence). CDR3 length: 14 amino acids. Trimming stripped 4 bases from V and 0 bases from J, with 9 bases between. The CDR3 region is CASSRVGYQETQYF. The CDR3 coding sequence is TGTGCCAGTAGTAGGGTAGGCTACCAAGAGACCCAGTACTTC.

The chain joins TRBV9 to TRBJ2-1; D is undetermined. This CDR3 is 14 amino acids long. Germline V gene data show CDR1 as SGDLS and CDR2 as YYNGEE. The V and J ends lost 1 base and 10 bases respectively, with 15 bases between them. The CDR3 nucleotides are TGTGCCAGCAGCGTAAGTGTAAGGGCCTACGAGCAGTTCTTC. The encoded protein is CASSVSVRAYEQFF.

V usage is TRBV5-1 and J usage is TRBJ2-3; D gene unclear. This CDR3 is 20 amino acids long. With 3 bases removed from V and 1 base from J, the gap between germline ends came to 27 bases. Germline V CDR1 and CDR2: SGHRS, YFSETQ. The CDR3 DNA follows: TGCGCCAGCAGCTCGCCTCCAAAGTCATTAGCCTCCTCTCGCACAGATACGCAGTATTTT. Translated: CASSSPPKSLASSRTDTQYF.

CDR3 in DNA: TGTGCCAGCAGCCAGATACGGGGGGGTACAGATACGCAGTATTTT. It translates to CASSQIRGGTDTQYF. J is TRBJ2-3 and V is TRBV11-2; 8 nucleotides align to TRBD2. Germline V gene lookup returns CDR1 SGHAT and CDR2 FQNNGV. Unmatched junction bases numbered 7, after V lost 5 bases and J lost 3 bases. The CDR3 is 15 residues long.

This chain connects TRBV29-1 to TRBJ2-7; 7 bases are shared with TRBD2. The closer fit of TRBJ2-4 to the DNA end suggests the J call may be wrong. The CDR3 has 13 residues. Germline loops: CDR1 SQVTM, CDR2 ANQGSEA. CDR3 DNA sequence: TGCAGCGTCGCGACTAGCCTTAAAAACATTCAGTACTTC. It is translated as CSVATSLKNIQYF.

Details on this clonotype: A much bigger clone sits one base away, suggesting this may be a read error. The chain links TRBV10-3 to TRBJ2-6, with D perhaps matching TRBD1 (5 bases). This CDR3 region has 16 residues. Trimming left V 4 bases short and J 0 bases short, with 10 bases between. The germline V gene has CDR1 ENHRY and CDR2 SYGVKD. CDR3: CAISADIRSGANVLTF. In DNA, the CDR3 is TGTGCCATCAGTGCGGACATTCGCTCTGGGGCCAACGTCCTGACTTTC.

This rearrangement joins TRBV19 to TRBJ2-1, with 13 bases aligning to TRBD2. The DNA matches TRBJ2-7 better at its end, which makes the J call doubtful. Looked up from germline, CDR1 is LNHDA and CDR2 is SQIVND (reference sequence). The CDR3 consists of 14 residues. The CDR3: CASQGLAGYNEQYF. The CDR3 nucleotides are TGTGCCAGTCAGGGACTAGCGGGATACAATGAGCAGTACTTC.

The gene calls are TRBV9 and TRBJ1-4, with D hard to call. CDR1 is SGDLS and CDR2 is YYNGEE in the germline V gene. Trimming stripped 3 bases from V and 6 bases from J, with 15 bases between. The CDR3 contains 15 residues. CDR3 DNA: TGTGCCAGCAGCGCCACATCGAATGGCTATGAAAAACTGTTTTTT. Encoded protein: CASSATSNGYEKLFF.

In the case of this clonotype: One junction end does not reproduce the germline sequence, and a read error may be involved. The CDR3 reads CASSSQGKYNPPLHF. The CDR3 DNA reads as TGTGCCAGCAGCTCTCAGGGGAAGTATAATCCACCCCTCCACTTT. The chain is built from TRBV5-6 and TRBJ1-6; D perhaps matches TRBD1 (6 bases). This CDR3 is 15 amino acids long. In germline, CDR1 is SGHDT, CDR2 YYEEEE.

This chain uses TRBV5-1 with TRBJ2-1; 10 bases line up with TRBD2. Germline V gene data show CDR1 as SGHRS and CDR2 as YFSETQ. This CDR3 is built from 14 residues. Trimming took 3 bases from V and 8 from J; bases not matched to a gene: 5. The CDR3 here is CASSWQLAGDEQFF. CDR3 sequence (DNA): TGCGCCAGCAGCTGGCAGCTAGCGGGGGATGAGCAGTTCTTC.

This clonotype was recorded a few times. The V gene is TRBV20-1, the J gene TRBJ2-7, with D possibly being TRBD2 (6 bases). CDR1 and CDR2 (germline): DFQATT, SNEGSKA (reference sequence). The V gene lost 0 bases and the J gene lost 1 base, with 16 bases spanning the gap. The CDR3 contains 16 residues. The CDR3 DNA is TGCAGTGCTAGAGATGCCGGAGGGCCCATTTCCTACGAGCAGTACTTC. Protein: CSARDAGGPISYEQYF.